These 20 T cell receptor beta chains share one sample of origin, sequenced in a study of beta chain features in type 1 diabetes. As every portion of the isolated RNA was reverse transcribed, the sequencing read expressed TCRB transcripts. The data were produced by immunoSEQ multiplex PCR, yet TCRdb's version contains in-frame clones alone and is incomplete. The table shows about 330,000 clones, with more than 9.5% occurring only once. Sequencing was performed on naive CD4+ T cells from blood. Receptor source: a woman aged 25 to 39 in good health.

This chain uses TRBV10-3 with TRBJ2-1; TRBD2 aligns across 7 bases. Germline assignment: CDR1 ENHRY and CDR2 SYGVKD. The CDR3 length is 14 residues. Losses at the gene ends were 4 bases for V and 5 bases for J; bases not matched to a gene: 5. The CDR3 here is CAISVAGENNEQFF. Written as DNA, the CDR3 is TGTGCCATCAGTGTGGCGGGAGAGAACAATGAGCAGTTCTTC.

This clone has more than one count but fewer than ten. J is TRBJ2-5 and V is TRBV18; 7 nucleotides agree with TRBD1. J lost 4 bases, V lost 7 bases, and 6 bases had no gene match. CDR3 length equals 13 residues. The germline gives CDR1 KGHSH, CDR2 LQKENI. Here the CDR3 reads CASLQGLGETQYF. CDR3 coding DNA: TGTGCCAGCTTACAGGGGCTGGGAGAGACCCAGTACTTC.

This clone has only a few counts. CDR3 region: CASSYQGASYEQYF. The CDR3 bases are TGCGCCAGCAGCTACCAGGGGGCGTCCTACGAGCAGTACTTC. This rearrangement joins TRBV5-1 to TRBJ2-7; 8 bases are a match to TRBD1. CDR1 and CDR2 from the germline V gene are SGHRS and YFSETQ. J gave up 1 base and V 3 bases, and 3 bases lay outside the gene matches. This CDR3 spans 14 amino acids.

The chain combines TRBV11-1 with TRBJ2-1; 10 bases align to TRBD2. V gave up 1 base and J gave up 5 bases; unmatched junction bases: 2. Germline assignment: CDR1 SGHAT and CDR2 FQDESV (reference sequence). The length of the CDR3 is 15 residues. The chain's CDR3 is CASSLELAGNNEQFF. The CDR3, as DNA: TGTGCCAGCAGCTTAGAACTAGCGGGAAACAATGAGCAGTTCTTC.

The CDR3 bases are TGTGCCAGCAGCCAAGATTTAAGCGGGAGTAGAAATACGCAGTATTTT. Translated, it gives CASSQDLSGSRNTQYF. J is TRBJ2-3 and V is TRBV4-2; 8 bases align to TRBD2. Germline V CDR1 and CDR2: LGHNA, YNFKEQ. V gave up 0 bases and J gave up 7 bases; unmatched junction bases: 9. The CDR3 contains 16 residues.

This clone was counted only a few times. The genes are TRBV18 and TRBJ1-1; D is unclear. V lost 3 bases, J lost 1 base, and 15 bases lay in between. This CDR3 has 16 residues. CDR1 and CDR2 (germline): KGHSH, LQKENI. CDR3 residues: CASSPTGGEGNTEAFF. CDR3 nucleotides: TGTGCCAGCTCACCGACTGGAGGCGAGGGGAACACTGAAGCTTTCTTT.

A few counts support this clone. V usage is TRBV11-2 and J usage is TRBJ2-1; 9 bases are a match to TRBD2. The CDR3 is made up of 18 amino acids. The J segment lost 2 bases and the V segment lost 1 base, leaving 9 bases of the junction unmatched. Germline V gives CDR1 SGHAT, CDR2 FQNNGV. CDR3: CASSLGSLAGTTYNEQFF. The CDR3 DNA reads as TGTGCCAGCAGCTTAGGAAGTCTAGCGGGGACCACCTACAATGAGCAGTTCTTC.

This clone was observed a handful of times. The chain is built from TRBV5-6 and TRBJ1-5; tentatively, D is TRBD1 (5 bases). The CDR3 covers 13 residues. Germline CDR1 is SGHDT and CDR2 is YYEEEE. The V end was cut by 6 bases, the J end by 6 bases, with 13 bases between. The CDR3 DNA reads TGTGCCAGCACCTCAAGGGGCGTTCAGCCCCAGCATTTT. The encoded protein is CASTSRGVQPQHF.

This chain connects TRBV10-3 to TRBJ2-1, with TRBD1 matching 7 bases. Germline V lookup: CDR1 ENHRY, CDR2 SYGVKD. V shed 5 bases and J 5 bases; nucleotides not matched to a gene: 6. The CDR3 loop spans 14 amino acids. For the CDR3, the DNA is TGTGCCATCAGTAAAGGGGGCTCGGACAATGAGCAGTTCTTC. The encoded protein is CAISKGGSDNEQFF.

A few counts support this clone. The V and J genes are TRBV29-1 and TRBJ2-7; 11 bases match TRBD2. Germline loops: CDR1 SQVTM, CDR2 ANQGSEA. J gave up 1 base and V 7 bases, and 6 bases lay outside the gene matches. The CDR3 covers 14 residues. The CDR3: CSARTSGLSYEQYF. The CDR3 bases are TGCAGCGCCCGGACTAGCGGGTTATCCTACGAGCAGTACTTC.

Only a few counts were recorded for this clone. This chain joins TRBV18 and TRBJ2-7, with a tentative D call TRBD1 (5 bases). Looked up from germline, CDR1 is KGHSH and CDR2 is LQKENI. Trimming left V 2 bases short and J 0 bases short, with 5 bases between. The CDR3 has 13 residues. CDR3 nucleotides: TGTGCCAGCTCACCAGGACACTCCTACGAGCAGTACTTC. Translated: CASSPGHSYEQYF.

Only a few counts were recorded for this clone. The J gene is TRBJ2-7, the V gene TRBV7-2; 7 nucleotides line up with TRBD2. Germline loops: CDR1 SGHTA, CDR2 FQGNSA. This CDR3 is 14 amino acids long. The V gene end was trimmed by 5 bases and the J gene end by 0 bases; junction bases not matched to a gene: 4. The CDR3 loop reads CASSLTSASYEQYF. CDR3 DNA sequence: TGTGCCAGCAGCCTCACTAGCGCCTCCTACGAGCAGTACTTC.

The CDR3 nucleotides read TGTGCCAGCAGTTTACTAGCGAGATCTGTTGGGGAGCTGTTTTTT. It encodes CASSLLARSVGELFF. This chain uses TRBV27 with TRBJ2-2, with D maybe TRBD2 (6 bases). Germline CDR1 is MNHEY and CDR2 is SMNVEV (reference sequence). The CDR3 contains 15 residues. Between the trimmed V and J ends, which lost 2 bases and 8 bases, there was a span of 15 bases.

This clone was counted between two and nine times. At one end, the junction sequence differs from germline, possibly due to a read error. The rearrangement links TRBV7-7 to TRBJ2-5; 14 bases match TRBD2. CDR3 length: 15 amino acids. Germline assignment: CDR1 SSHAT and CDR2 FNYEAQ (reference sequence). The CDR3, as DNA: TGTGCTAGCAGCTCGACTAGCGGGAGGGGTGAGACCCAGTACTTC. Protein product: CASSSTSGRGETQYF.

This clone was detected a few times. The chain's CDR3 is CASIPAGGPSDTQYF. CDR3 bases: TGTGCCAGCATCCCAGCGGGAGGCCCCAGTGATACGCAGTATTTT. The chain has TRBV28 and TRBJ2-3; TRBD2 aligns across 9 bases. CDR1 and CDR2 (germline): MDHEN, SYDVKM. Trimming cost V 7 bases and J 6 bases; bases outside gene matches: 11. The CDR3 contains 15 residues.

This clone came up a few times. This sequence joins TRBV5-1 and TRBJ1-3; D possibly corresponds to TRBD1 (5 bases). The germline V gene has CDR1 SGHRS and CDR2 YFSETQ. This CDR3 is 15 amino acids long. V was cut by 1 base and J by 2 bases, with 10 bases left in between. CDR3 bases: TGCGCCAGCAGCTTGTCGGGACTGGCTGGAAACACCATATATTTT. This codes for CASSLSGLAGNTIYF.

Only a few counts were recorded for this clone. This chain links TRBV9 with TRBJ1-3; no reliable D call. This CDR3 has 13 amino acids. V shed 4 bases and J shed 2 bases, with 7 bases lying between them. The germline CDR1 and CDR2 sequences are SGDLS and YYNGEE. In nucleotides, the CDR3 is TGTGCCAGCAGCTCCCTTACTGGAAACACCATATATTTT. Amino acids: CASSSLTGNTIYF.

The V gene is TRBV7-2, the J gene TRBJ1-2; D unclear. This CDR3 is built from 13 residues. Germline CDR1 reads SGHTA; CDR2 reads FQGNSA. With 5 bases removed from V and 3 bases from J, the gap between germline ends came to 10 bases. DNA of the CDR3: TGTGCCAGCAGCCGACTGACCGACTATGGCTACACCTTC. The encoded protein is CASSRLTDYGYTF.

There are a few counts of this clone. V usage is TRBV7-3 and J usage is TRBJ2-4; TRBD2 matches at 7 bases. V dropped 3 bases and J dropped 6; count of bases not matched to a gene: 5. Per germline, CDR1 SGHTA and CDR2 FQGTGA. The CDR3 contains 14 residues. The CDR3 nucleotides read TGTGCCAGCAGCTTGTCGTCTAGCGGAAACATTCAGTACTTC. It translates to CASSLSSSGNIQYF.

CDR3 loop: CASSFLAAGDWYEQYF. The CDR3 bases are TGTGCCAGCAGCTTCCTAGCAGCGGGAGATTGGTACGAGCAGTACTTC. The V gene is TRBV5-4, the J gene TRBJ2-7; TRBD2 aligns across 8 bases. There are 16 residues in the CDR3. V lost 2 bases to trimming and J lost 4 bases; unmatched junction nucleotides: 11. The germline gives CDR1 SGHNT, CDR2 YYREEE (reference sequence).